The source of this T cell receptor beta chain is a study of T cells in Graves' hyperthyroidism and ophthalmopathy. Study context: Peripheral blood was taken when the disease was first diagnosed, before any treatment began. Study-wide results and limits: In validation, the model predicted ophthalmopathy. These predictions came a median roughly 6.5 months before onset.

Researchers took RNA transcripts and amplified the TCR beta CDR3 regions from them. HTBI primers were used for first-round RT-PCR of the TCR CDR3. One entry per CDR3 protein, called by TCRdb with MiXCR from the multiplex PCR reads. The sample comprises about 400,000 distinct CDR3 sequences, around 14% of which are singletons, and 11% to 15% rests with the top ten. With regard to this clonotype: Antigen: not known.

Among the patients, aged 18 to 65, hyperthyroidism was newly diagnosed and had lasted under 2 months. PBMCs were obtained from 9 to 10 ml fresh peripheral blood. Germline V gene lookup returns CDR1 MDHEN and CDR2 SYDVKM. This CDR3 region has 13 residues. V trimming: 6 bases; J trimming: 6 bases; junction bases outside the gene matches: 7. The chain combines TRBV28 with TRBJ2-7, with 8 bases that match TRBD1. Sample: blood. This clonotype originated in a young woman with Graves' hyperthyroidism. This chain's CDR3 is CASRLDRVGEQYF. CDR3 nucleotide sequence: TGTGCCAGCAGATTGGACAGGGTAGGCGAGCAGTACTTC.